This T cell receptor beta chain was sequenced during a study of OX40 agonist ivuxolimab in advanced cancers. Study summary: The patients' treatment was ivuxolimab, an agonistic anti-OX40 (CD134) antibody. Regarding the study as a whole: The specificity for antigen of the expanded peripheral T cells was not determined.

On cycle 4 day 1 and cycle 7 day 1, as well as at baseline, blood was sampled. Measured with immunoSEQ multiplex PCR; TCRdb has only the in-frame clones, and not every one. The table shows 70,000 to 95,000 clones, with 85% to 90% occurring only once. To note about this clone: Its antigen is as yet unknown.

The receptor comes from an adult with an advanced solid tumor such as melanoma, head and neck, liver or kidney cancer. Sample: CD4+ or CD8+ T cells sorted from blood, taken in a trial of the OX40 agonist ivuxolimab.

CDR3 in amino acids: CASSQESGSYTDTQYF. CDR3 nucleotide sequence: TGCGCCAGCAGCCAAGAAAGCGGGAGTTACACAGATACGCAGTATTTT. This chain uses TRBV4-3 with TRBJ2-3; 8 nucleotides agree with TRBD2. Germline loops: CDR1 LGHNA, CDR2 YSLEER. V dropped 0 bases and J dropped 2; count of bases not matched to a gene: 4. This CDR3 has 16 residues.